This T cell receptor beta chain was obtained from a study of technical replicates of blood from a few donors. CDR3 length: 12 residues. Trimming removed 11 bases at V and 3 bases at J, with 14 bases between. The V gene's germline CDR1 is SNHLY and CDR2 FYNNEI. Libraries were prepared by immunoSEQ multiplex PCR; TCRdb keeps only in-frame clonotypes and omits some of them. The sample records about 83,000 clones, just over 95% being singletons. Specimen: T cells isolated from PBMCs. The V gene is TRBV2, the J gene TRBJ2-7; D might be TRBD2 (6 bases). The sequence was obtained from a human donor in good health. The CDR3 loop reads CAGQDGGYEQYF. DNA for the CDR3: TGTGCCGGCCAGGACGGGGGCTACGAGCAGTACTTC.